The 14 T cell receptor beta chains below all came from one sample that was sequenced in a study of cytomegalovirus exposure and HLA in healthy donors. The repertoire was sequenced with immunoSEQ multiplex PCR; TCRdb's copy has only in-frame clones and lacks some. The data hold fewer than 150,000 clones, with around nine tenths observed a single time. Sequenced sample: PBMCs. The receptor source for this set is a man aged 18-30 years in good health and CMV-seropositive.

The chain combines TRBV2 with TRBJ1-4; tentatively, D is TRBD1 (5 bases). There are 15 residues in the CDR3. V was trimmed by 3 bases and J by 2 bases, leaving 10 bases between them. In germline, CDR1 is SNHLY, CDR2 FYNNEI. CDR3 sequence: CASSEYRLTNEKLFF. CDR3 coding DNA: TGTGCCAGCAGTGAGTACAGGCTGACTAATGAAAAACTGTTTTTT. The variable domain in full, with the rest retrieved from reference TRBV2 and TRBJ1-4, is EPEVTQTPSHQVTQMGQEVILRCVPISNHLYFYWYRQILGQKVEFLVSFYNNEISEKSEIFDDQFSVERPDGSNFTLKIRSTKLEDSAMYFCASSEYRLTNEKLFFGSGTQLSVL.

The chain carries TRBV9 and TRBJ1-2, with D perhaps TRBD1 (6 bases). This CDR3 is 14 amino acids long. Trimming stripped 2 bases from V and 2 bases from J, with 10 bases between. Germline CDR1 is SGDLS and CDR2 is YYNGEE. The CDR3 is CASSVGGANYGYTF. Written as DNA, the CDR3 is TGTGCCAGCAGCGTTGGGGGGGCGAACTATGGCTACACCTTC.

The rearrangement joins TRBV11-2 to TRBJ2-7; no clear D. The CDR3 has 13 amino acids. CDR1 is SGHAT and CDR2 is FQNNGV in the germline V gene. V lost 5 bases and J lost 3, with 11 bases in between. CDR3 sequence reads: CASSLLQSYEQYF. The DNA of the CDR3 is TGTGCCAGCAGCCTTCTACAGAGCTACGAGCAGTACTTC.

The chain carries TRBV6-1 and TRBJ1-6; 8 bases are shared with TRBD1. Germline lookup yields CDR1 MNHNS and CDR2 SASEGT. The CDR3 length is 18 residues. V shed 2 bases and J 9 bases; nucleotides not matched to a gene: 15. The CDR3, as DNA: TGTGCCAGCAGTGAAAGCGACAGGGGCCTTCGAAGGGGTTCACCCCTCCACTTT. Amino acid sequence: CASSESDRGLRRGSPLHF.

This clone came up once. The rearrangement links TRBV6-1 to TRBJ1-1; unclear D gene. CDR3 length: 14 residues. Germline assignment: CDR1 MNHNS and CDR2 SASEGT. The V end was cut by 9 bases, the J end by 5 bases, with 19 bases between. CDR3 DNA sequence: TGTGCCAGTTCAGCTAATAGCGGTGGGACTGAAGCTTTCTTT. Encoded protein: CASSANSGGTEAFF.

The chain couples TRBV5-5 to TRBJ2-7; 9 positions match TRBD1. The V segment lost 1 base and the J segment 3 bases; nucleotides outside the gene matches: 5. CDR3 length: 15 amino acids. Germline lookup yields CDR1 SGHKS and CDR2 YYEKEE (reference sequence). Here the CDR3 reads CASSLSGQGYYEQYF. CDR3 nucleotides: TGTGCCAGCAGCTTGTCGGGACAGGGATACTACGAGCAGTACTTC.

The rearrangement joins TRBV5-1 to TRBJ2-2; 9 nucleotides agree with TRBD1. Trimming took 8 bases from V and 4 from J; bases not matched to a gene: 9. Germline V gene sequence: CDR1 SGHRS, CDR2 YFSETQ. The CDR3 is 15 residues long. The CDR3 DNA is TGCGCCAGTAGCCTGATGGACAGGGGCACCGGGGAGCTGTTTTTT. Amino acid sequence: CASSLMDRGTGELFF.

V usage is TRBV14 and J usage is TRBJ2-5; D is unresolved. V gave up 1 base and J gave up 8 bases, with 8 bases separating them. This CDR3 is 12 amino acids long. The V gene's germline CDR1 is SGHDN and CDR2 FVKESK. The CDR3 DNA follows: TGTGCCAGCAGCCAAGCTCCTAATACCCAGTACTTC. This sequence encodes CASSQAPNTQYF.

The chain has TRBV5-1 and TRBJ1-4, with 7 bases fitting TRBD1. The CDR3 has 16 residues. V lost 3 bases, J lost 4 bases, and 9 bases stayed unmatched. Germline V gene lookup returns CDR1 SGHRS and CDR2 YFSETQ. The CDR3 reads CASSSRQGRDNEKLFF. The CDR3 DNA reads as TGCGCCAGCAGCTCTAGACAGGGAAGGGATAATGAAAAACTGTTTTTT. The entire variable domain, with the rest obtained from reference TRBV5-1 and TRBJ1-4, is as follows: KAGVTQTPRYLIKTRGQQVTLSCSPISGHRSVSWYQQTPGQGLQFLFEYFSETQRNKGNFPGRFSGRQFSNSRSEMNVSTLELGDSALYLCASSSRQGRDNEKLFFGSGTQLSVL.

The chain is built from TRBV29-1 and TRBJ1-2; possibly TRBD1 for D (6 bases). This CDR3 has 13 amino acids. Per germline, CDR1 SQVTM and CDR2 ANQGSEA. V dropped 3 bases and J dropped 8 bases, with 16 bases sitting between them. The CDR3 is CSVERGGVDGYTF. CDR3 DNA: TGCAGCGTTGAGAGGGGGGGCGTAGACGGCTACACCTTC.

The rearrangement links TRBV27 to TRBJ2-2; 7 bases agree with TRBD1. V was pared by 2 bases and J by 1 base, with 7 bases of the junction left unmatched. From germline, CDR1 is MNHEY and CDR2 SMNVEV (reference sequence). This CDR3 region has 17 residues. CDR3 DNA sequence: TGTGCCAGCAGTTTACGGACAGGAGCGTTGAACACCGGGGAGCTGTTTTTT. As protein: CASSLRTGALNTGELFF.

The rearrangement joins TRBV7-9 to TRBJ1-5, with a tentative D call TRBD1 (5 bases). V was trimmed by 5 bases and J by 2 bases, leaving 13 bases between them. Germline CDR1 reads SEHNR; CDR2 reads FQNEAQ (reference sequence). The CDR3 has 15 residues. The CDR3 reads CASSPAGLGNQPQHF. The DNA of the CDR3 is TGTGCCAGCAGCCCTGCGGGGCTGGGCAATCAGCCCCAGCATTTT.

The CDR3, as DNA: TGTGCCAGCAGCCCCCTTACCGGGACAGGGTATTACAATGAGCAGTTCTTC. It encodes CASSPLTGTGYYNEQFF. The rearrangement joins TRBV5-6 to TRBJ2-1; 9 bases agree with TRBD1. In germline, CDR1 is SGHDT, CDR2 YYEEEE. This CDR3 has 17 residues. V lost 4 bases and J lost 4; bases outside the gene matches: 12.

The V gene is TRBV18, the J gene TRBJ2-1; TRBD2 agrees at 7 bases. The CDR3 has 15 amino acids. CDR1 is KGHSH, CDR2 LQKENI, per germline. With 3 bases clipped from V and 5 bases from J, the junction kept 7 bases outside the gene matches. The CDR3 loop is CASSPLAGVDNEQFF. Here the CDR3 DNA reads TGTGCCAGCTCACCTCTGGCGGGGGTGGACAATGAGCAGTTCTTC.